The 14 T cell receptor beta chains presented below share a single source sample, sequenced in a study of blood T cell repertoires in COVID-19. Generated by immunoSEQ multiplex PCR, the TCRdb table keeps only in-frame clones and is missing some. Of 110,000 to 150,000 clones listed, approximately 85% were seen once; the top ten hold 2.5% to 3.5%. What was sequenced was peripheral blood. These receptors all stem from a man aged 50 to 60 with acute or convalescent COVID-19.

The chain links TRBV11-2 to TRBJ2-7; 7 bases are a match to TRBD2. CDR3 size: 15 residues. CDR1 and CDR2 from the germline V gene are SGHAT and FQNNGV. V dropped 0 bases and J dropped 2; count of bases not matched to a gene: 4. This chain's CDR3 is CASSLELAGAYEQYF. CDR3 nucleotides: TGTGCCAGCAGCTTAGAGTTGGCGGGAGCCTACGAGCAGTACTTC.

The V and J genes are TRBV5-1 and TRBJ2-6; TRBD1 matches at 11 bases. The CDR3 length is 21 residues. The V gene end was trimmed by 2 bases and the J gene end by 4 bases; junction bases not matched to a gene: 17. CDR1 SGHRS and CDR2 YFSETQ come from the germline V gene. The DNA of the CDR3 is TGCGCCAGCAGCTTCAACCTCCGGACAGGGGGCGCTTTATCGGGGGCCAACGTCCTGACTTTC. This gives the protein CASSFNLRTGGALSGANVLTF.

The chain recombines TRBV2 with TRBJ2-5, with 10 bases that match TRBD1. This CDR3 has 16 amino acids. Per the germline V gene, CDR1 is SNHLY and CDR2 is FYNNEI. V dropped 2 bases and J dropped 4; count of bases not matched to a gene: 7. CDR3 sequence: CASSERTGGYRETQYF. The CDR3, as DNA: TGTGCCAGCAGTGAACGGACAGGGGGTTATAGAGAGACCCAGTACTTC. Looking up the rest from reference TRBV2 and TRBJ2-5 gives the full variable domain: EPEVTQTPSHQVTQMGQEVILRCVPISNHLYFYWYRQILGQKVEFLVSFYNNEISEKSEIFDDQFSVERPDGSNFTLKIRSTKLEDSAMYFCASSERTGGYRETQYFGPGTRLLVL.

The gene calls are TRBV10-1 and TRBJ1-2; D is undetermined. The CDR3 has 13 residues. Germline V gene sequence: CDR1 WNHNN, CDR2 SYGVQD (reference sequence). V dropped 0 bases and J dropped 4 bases, with 6 bases sitting between them. The CDR3 is CASSESGRYGYTF. The CDR3 nucleotides are TGCGCCAGCAGTGAGTCTGGCCGCTATGGCTACACCTTC.

This chain uses TRBV7-2 with TRBJ2-7, with 7 positions matching TRBD2. CDR1 is SGHTA and CDR2 is FQGNSA in the germline V gene. This CDR3 comprises 14 residues. Losses at the gene ends were 3 bases for V and 0 bases for J; bases not matched to a gene: 2. The CDR3 is CASSFRDYSYEQYF. CDR3 bases: TGTGCCAGCAGCTTCCGGGACTACTCCTACGAGCAGTACTTC.

The gene calls are TRBV7-9 and TRBJ2-3, with 7 bases identical to TRBD1. Germline V gene data show CDR1 as SEHNR and CDR2 as FQNEAQ (reference sequence). The J segment lost 1 base and the V segment lost 10 bases, leaving 11 bases of the junction unmatched. The CDR3 sequence is 15 residues long. The CDR3 is CATKEDRLRTDTQYF. For the CDR3, the DNA is TGTGCCACCAAGGAGGACAGGTTACGCACAGATACGCAGTATTTT.

The chain employs TRBV9 and TRBJ1-4; D unresolved. The V gene's germline CDR1 is SGDLS and CDR2 YYNGEE. V was trimmed by 3 bases and J by 7 bases, leaving 16 bases between them. The CDR3 runs 15 residues. This CDR3 is CASSEDGSGGEKLFF. CDR3 sequence (DNA): TGTGCCAGCAGCGAAGACGGGTCGGGAGGTGAAAAACTGTTTTTT.

The chain is built from TRBV11-2 and TRBJ2-1; unclear D gene. CDR1 is SGHAT and CDR2 is FQNNGV in the germline V gene. Trimming cost V 1 base and J 6 bases, with 4 bases left between them. There are 12 residues in the CDR3. This CDR3 is CASSLGSNEQFF. As DNA, the CDR3 is TGTGCCAGCAGCTTAGGCAGCAATGAGCAGTTCTTC.

The rearrangement uses TRBV12-3 or TRBV12-4 and TRBJ1-5, with D perhaps matching TRBD1 (6 bases). Trimming removed 7 bases from V and 7 bases from J, with 14 bases in between. The CDR3 loop spans 13 amino acids. In nucleotides, the CDR3 is TGTGCCAGCACTCTCGGGGGGCGGCAGCCCCAGCATTTT. Protein: CASTLGGRQPQHF.

The chain recombines TRBV6-6 with TRBJ1-2; D is uncertain. V was trimmed by 6 bases and J by 5 bases, leaving 16 bases between them. This CDR3 comprises 14 residues. Germline V gene data show CDR1 as MNHNY and CDR2 as SVGAGI (reference sequence). The CDR3 nucleotides read TGTGCCAGCAGAAAGACTCAAGGTCGATATGGCTACACCTTC. Amino acid sequence: CASRKTQGRYGYTF.

The chain is built from TRBV9 and TRBJ1-3; 7 nucleotides agree with TRBD1. The CDR3 totals 19 residues. After removal of 0 bases from V and 0 bases from J, the junction contained 12 bases not matched to a gene. CDR1 and CDR2 from the germline V gene are SGDLS and YYNGEE. The CDR3 spells CASSVELLMGQNSGNTIYF. CDR3 DNA: TGTGCCAGCAGCGTAGAATTACTGATGGGACAGAACTCTGGAAACACCATATATTTT.

The CDR3 spells CASSIAPPGVKGSNQPQHF. The CDR3 DNA reads TGTGCCAGTAGTATAGCCCCCCCAGGGGTGAAGGGGAGCAATCAGCCCCAGCATTTT. V and J are TRBV19 and TRBJ1-5; D might be TRBD1 (6 bases). The CDR3 length is 19 residues. V was trimmed by 1 base and J by 1 base, leaving 20 bases between them. Germline V gene data show CDR1 as LNHDA and CDR2 as SQIVND (reference sequence).

The chain carries TRBV3-1 (or the pseudogene TRBV3-2) and TRBJ1-2; 10 bases align to TRBD1. CDR1 and CDR2 from the germline V gene are LGHDT and YNNKEL (reference sequence). This CDR3 contains 17 residues. V lost 0 bases and J lost 4; bases outside the gene matches: 8. In nucleotides, the CDR3 is TGTGCCAGCAGCCAAGATAGGGACAGGGGCTTTTTCTATGGCTACACCTTC. Translated: CASSQDRDRGFFYGYTF.

The V call is TRBV15, the J call TRBJ1-1, with a weak D call TRBD1 (6 bases). Per the germline V gene, CDR1 is LNHNV and CDR2 is YYDKDF (reference sequence). The V and J ends lost 5 bases and 1 base respectively, with 11 bases between them. The CDR3 is made up of 14 amino acids. CDR3 sequence (DNA): TGTGCCACCAGCCGCTGGGGGCGGAACACTGAAGCTTTCTTT. Translation: CATSRWGRNTEAFF.